The 24 T cell receptor beta chains presented below share a single source sample, sequenced in a study of T cell repertoires in cytomegalovirus infection. The antigens these receptors bind are not known. TCRdb re-derived calls from the reads in MiXCR, one entry per CDR3 protein. The sample lists under 150,000 distinct CDR3 sequences; 20% to 30% were seen once. Sequenced material: PBMCs, sequenced either directly or after in vitro stimulation (not recorded which). These TCRs come from a human donor in good health (CMV status not recorded). Some clones in this sample may be carry-over from other donors' samples.

There are a few counts of this clonotype. The chain has TRBV11-2 and TRBJ2-7; D gene ambiguous. Germline V gene data show CDR1 as SGHAT and CDR2 as FQNNGV. V was shortened by 2 bases and J by 6 bases, with 8 bases between the two germline ends. There are 12 residues in the CDR3. CDR3 nucleotide sequence: TGTGCCAGCAGCTTAAGGTCCGGCGAGCAGTACGTC. It translates to CASSLRSGEQYV.

The sample holds a few counts of this clonotype. The CDR3 nucleotides read TGTGCCATCAGTGAGTCTACGGGAGCAGAGACCCAGTACTTC. Translating it yields CAISESTGAETQYF. The chain recombines TRBV10-3 with TRBJ2-5, with D possibly TRBD2 on 6 matching bases. Germline V gene sequence: CDR1 ENHRY, CDR2 SYGVKD. Between the trimmed V and J ends, which lost 0 bases and 4 bases, there was a span of 9 bases. The CDR3 spans 14 residues.

This clonotype was seen at least ten times. This chain joins TRBV7-8 and TRBJ2-7, with a tentative D call TRBD2 (6 bases). Germline V CDR1 and CDR2: SGHVS, FQNEAQ. CDR3 length: 15 amino acids. V gave up 0 bases and J gave up 6 bases, with 15 bases separating them. CDR3 sequence reads: CASSLAGGGGREQYV. The CDR3 DNA reads TGTGCCAGCAGCTTAGCTGGGGGTGGAGGGCGCGAGCAGTACGTC.

This clonotype was observed many times. V and J are TRBV7-9 and TRBJ2-5, with D perhaps TRBD2 (5 bases). This CDR3 region has 17 residues. The V end was cut by 0 bases, the J end by 1 base, with 15 bases between. Germline V gene data show CDR1 as SEHNR and CDR2 as FQNEAQ (reference sequence). CDR3 amino acids: CASSLAAARLAQETQYF. The CDR3 region has the DNA TGTGCCAGCAGCTTAGCGGCGGCCAGGCTAGCCCAAGAGACCCAGTACTTC. Complete variable domain (other parts from reference TRBV7-9 and TRBJ2-5): DTGVSQNPRHKITKRGQNVTFRCDPISEHNRLYWYRQTLGQGPEFLTYFQNEAQLEKSRLLSDRFSAERPKGSFSTLEIQRTEQGDSAMYLCASSLAAARLAQETQYFGPGTRLLVL.

This clonotype was counted at least ten times. The V call is TRBV7-6, the J call TRBJ2-5; D is unresolved. Germline V lookup: CDR1 SGHVS, CDR2 FNYEAQ. V was trimmed by 4 bases and J by 9 bases, leaving 18 bases between them. The CDR3 has 14 residues. The CDR3 DNA follows: TGTGCCAGCAGCTCTCCAATTGGTATGAGTCCCCAGTACTTC. Translated: CASSSPIGMSPQYF.

Only a few counts were recorded for this clonotype. The CDR3 DNA reads TGTGCCAGCAGCTTAGCGTTTCTAAACACCGGGGAGCTGTTTTTT. It specifies CASSLAFLNTGELFF. J is TRBJ2-2 and V is TRBV7-2; D call uncertain. V was cut by 0 bases and J by 2 bases, with 7 bases left in between. The CDR3 is 15 residues long. Germline V CDR1 and CDR2: SGHTA, FQGNSA.

This clonotype was seen many times. This sequence joins TRBV7-8 and TRBJ1-3; a possible D gene is TRBD1 (5 bases). Per the germline V gene, CDR1 is SGHVS and CDR2 is FQNEAQ. The CDR3 loop spans 13 amino acids. Trimming stripped 4 bases from V and 5 bases from J, with 9 bases between. CDR3 loop: CASSSRDRNTIYF. DNA of the CDR3: TGTGCCAGCAGCTCAAGGGACCGAAACACCATATATTTT.

The genes are TRBV6-6 and TRBJ1-2, with D possibly TRBD1 on 5 matching bases. CDR3 length: 13 amino acids. Trimming removed 7 bases from V and 5 bases from J, with 14 bases in between. The germline V gene has CDR1 MNHNY and CDR2 SVGAGI (reference sequence). As DNA, the CDR3 is TGTGCCAGCAAGACCGGGACCGCGTATGGCTACACCTTC. Translation gives CASKTGTAYGYTF.

This clonotype has ten or more counts. This rearrangement joins TRBV11-2 to TRBJ2-5; 7 nucleotides agree with TRBD1. From germline, CDR1 is SGHAT and CDR2 FQNNGV. Trimming removed 5 bases from V and 2 bases from J; junction bases left unmatched: 5. CDR3 length: 14 amino acids. The CDR3 spells CASSRQGRQETQYF. The CDR3 nucleotides read TGTGCCAGCAGCCGACAGGGACGACAAGAGACCCAGTACTTC.

This chain links TRBV6-2 or TRBV6-3 with TRBJ2-7, with D tentatively TRBD2 (6 bases). V shed 8 bases and J shed 4 bases, with 15 bases lying between them. The CDR3 length is 13 residues. Germline V gene data show CDR1 as MNHEY and CDR2 as SVGEGT. CDR3 DNA: TGTGCCAGCTCGGGGGATCCCCGATACGAGCAGTACGTC. Its translation is CASSGDPRYEQYV.

This clonotype was seen ten or more times. The chain uses TRBV19 and TRBJ2-4; a possible D gene is TRBD1 (5 bases). The germline V gene encodes CDR1 LNHDA and CDR2 SQIVND (reference sequence). The V and J ends lost 3 bases and 6 bases respectively, with 12 bases between them. This CDR3 is built from 14 residues. In DNA form, the CDR3 reads TGTGCCAGTAGTATGTCCAGGGATCGAAACATTCAGTACTTC. This translates into CASSMSRDRNIQYF.

This clonotype occurred many times. The chain couples TRBV7-2 to TRBJ2-2; the match to TRBD2 covers 13 bases. The CDR3 contains 18 residues. V shed 4 bases and J 4 bases; nucleotides not matched to a gene: 9. In germline, CDR1 is SGHTA, CDR2 FQGNSA. CDR3 in amino acids: CASSSTPGLAGSTGELFF. The CDR3 bases are TGTGCCAGCAGCTCGACTCCGGGACTAGCGGGATCCACCGGGGAGCTGTTTTTT.

This clonotype was detected only a few times. This CDR3 reads CASSQARGLGDEQFF. The CDR3 DNA is TGCGCCAGCAGCCAAGCTCGAGGACTCGGGGATGAGCAGTTCTTC. V is TRBV4-3 and J is TRBJ2-1, with a possible D match to TRBD2 (5 bases). CDR3 length: 15 amino acids. In germline, CDR1 is LGHNA, CDR2 YSLEER. With 1 base removed from V and 8 bases from J, the gap between germline ends came to 15 bases.

This clonotype has a handful of counts. V is TRBV15 and J is TRBJ2-1; TRBD2 matches at 13 bases. Germline V gives CDR1 LNHNV, CDR2 YYDKDF (reference sequence). The CDR3 contains 19 residues. V shed 1 base and J 7 bases; nucleotides not matched to a gene: 13. The CDR3 spells CATSRAATGLAGVGNEQFF. In DNA, the CDR3 is TGTGCCACCAGCAGAGCCGCCACCGGACTAGCGGGAGTGGGGAATGAGCAGTTCTTC.

This clonotype was observed a handful of times. V gene TRBV7-2 combines with J gene TRBJ2-3; the match to TRBD2 covers 13 bases. The CDR3 is 17 residues long. In germline, CDR1 is SGHTA, CDR2 FQGNSA. Losses at the gene ends were 5 bases for V and 5 bases for J; bases not matched to a gene: 10. In nucleotides, the CDR3 is TGTGCCAGCAGCCTCAGTCCTACTAGCGGGAGGGAAGATACGCAGTATTTT. Translated, it gives CASSLSPTSGREDTQYF.

The chain recombines TRBV6-5 with TRBJ2-1, with TRBD2 matching 11 bases. Unmatched junction bases numbered 9, after V lost 0 bases and J lost 5 bases. Germline CDR1 is MNHEY and CDR2 is SVGAGI. This CDR3 is built from 18 residues. The CDR3 DNA reads TGTGCCAGCAGTTACTCCGAGACTAGCGGGAAATTGGACAATGAGCAGTTCTTC. Its translation: CASSYSETSGKLDNEQFF.

This chain uses TRBV7-8 with TRBJ1-5; tentatively, D is TRBD1 (5 bases). The CDR3 is 16 amino acids. The germline gives CDR1 SGHVS, CDR2 FQNEAQ. V was trimmed by 8 bases and J by 0 bases, leaving 17 bases between them. The chain's CDR3 is CASGGPRQFSNQPQHF. The CDR3 region has the DNA TGTGCCAGCGGCGGTCCAAGACAGTTTAGCAATCAGCCCCAGCATTTT.

Only one count was recorded for this clonotype. The rearrangement links TRBV19 to TRBJ2-2; TRBD2 is a possible D gene (6 bases). Deletions cut 10 bases from V and 5 bases from J, with 20 bases between. The CDR3 extends over 15 amino acids. Germline CDR1 reads LNHDA; CDR2 reads SQIVND (reference sequence). The CDR3 protein is CATPAGLERTGELFF. In DNA, the CDR3 is TGTGCCACCCCGGCGGGACTTGAAAGGACCGGGGAGCTGTTTTTT.

Ten or more counts support this clonotype. The V and J genes are TRBV5-4 and TRBJ1-1; D call uncertain. Germline loops: CDR1 SGHNT, CDR2 YYREEE (reference sequence). The CDR3 runs 13 residues. The germline V and J ends were trimmed by 4 bases and 2 bases, with 9 bases remaining between them. The CDR3 is CASSLGRNTEAFF. The CDR3, as DNA: TGTGCCAGCAGCCTGGGCAGAAACACTGAAGCTTTCTTT.

The rearrangement links TRBV7-6 to TRBJ2-1; maybe TRBD1 (6 bases). V dropped 5 bases and J dropped 4 bases, with 18 bases sitting between them. The germline V gene encodes CDR1 SGHVS and CDR2 FNYEAQ. The CDR3 is made up of 16 amino acids. This CDR3 is CASSPRFAGDYNEQFF. The DNA of the CDR3 is TGTGCCAGCAGCCCTCGGTTCGCAGGGGATTACAATGAGCAGTTCTTC.

This clonotype turned up a few times. The V and J genes are TRBV5-1 and TRBJ1-2; D possibly corresponds to TRBD1 (5 bases). The length of the CDR3 is 15 residues. V was trimmed by 0 bases and J by 1 base, leaving 10 bases between them. The germline V gene encodes CDR1 SGHRS and CDR2 YFSETQ. DNA of the CDR3: TGCGCCAGCAGCTTGGCTACAGGAGATAACTATGGCTACACCTTC. It translates to CASSLATGDNYGYTF.

J is TRBJ1-1 and V is TRBV29-1; no definite D call. CDR1 and CDR2 (germline): SQVTM, ANQGSEA. Trimming left V 4 bases short and J 2 bases short, with 11 bases between. The CDR3 contains 13 residues. CDR3 in DNA: TGCAGCGTTGTGGTAACTCCCAACACTGAAGCTTTCTTT. Translation: CSVVVTPNTEAFF.

This clonotype was counted between two and nine times. V gene TRBV7-2 combines with J gene TRBJ2-2; the D gene is possibly TRBD1 (5 bases). The V end lost 4 bases, the J end lost 4 bases, and 10 bases lay between the germline ends. CDR1 is SGHTA and CDR2 is FQGNSA in the germline V gene. This CDR3 region has 14 residues. This CDR3 reads CASSWLGLTGELFF. The CDR3 region has the DNA TGTGCCAGCAGCTGGCTGGGGCTCACCGGGGAGCTGTTTTTT.

This clonotype was counted between two and nine times. The genes are TRBV18 and TRBJ2-1, with 10 bases fitting TRBD1. The ends lost 2 bases at V and 7 bases at J; junction bases unmatched: 8. Looked up from germline, CDR1 is KGHSH and CDR2 is LQKENI. There are 16 residues in the CDR3. The CDR3 spells CASSPSSGQGWNEQFF. The CDR3 DNA follows: TGTGCCAGCTCACCATCCTCGGGACAGGGGTGGAATGAGCAGTTCTTC.